This T cell receptor (beta chain) was sequenced for a study of beta chain features in type 1 diabetes. Across the whole study: Examination of sorted cells across all samples involved roughly 100 million cells. Study-level findings and limits: Shorter TCRB CDR3s, moderately but significantly so, marked every one of the four CD4+ subsets in Type 1 diabetes patients.

About this clone: Its antigen remains unknown.

Germline-derived CDR1 and CDR2 are GTSNPN and SVGIG (reference sequence). With 4 bases removed from V and 4 bases from J, the gap between germline ends came to 10 bases. This CDR3 is 12 amino acids long. Expressed TCRB transcripts were sequenced because the isolated RNA had all been reverse transcribed beforehand. Data came from immunoSEQ multiplex PCR; TCRdb stores just in-frame clones and leaves some out. The data contain approximately 400,000 clones, approximately 15% of them singletons. Sorting based on CD45RO/CCR7/CD25/CD127/CD95/CD27 separated CD4+ naive, central memory, regulatory and stem cell-like memory cells. Over 95% purity was reached by all sorted populations.

The source of this sequence is a woman aged 18 to 35 in good health. The chain employs TRBV30 and TRBJ2-5, with a weak D call TRBD1 (5 bases). Material for sequencing was naive CD4+ T cells from blood. The CDR3 DNA is TGTGCCTGGACGCAGGGTACAGAGACCCAGTACTTC. This codes for CAWTQGTETQYF.